This T cell receptor (beta chain) was sequenced during a study of T cells in Graves' hyperthyroidism and ophthalmopathy. Overall study findings and caveats: The model's output predicted ophthalmopathy at a median of 6.5 months prior to onset.

Researchers took RNA transcripts and amplified the TCR beta CDR3 regions from them. TCR CDR3 underwent first-round RT-PCR with the HTBI primer set. MiXCR was run by TCRdb on the multiplex PCR reads, yielding one entry per CDR3 protein. The repertoire holds over 450,000 distinct CDR3 sequences, around an eighth seen once, with 15% to 20% in the top ten. This clonotype has a count of ten or more. What it binds is not known. Stable disease denoted Graves' hyperthyroidism without ophthalmopathy progression within 18 months. Diagnoses rested on clinical symptoms, serum thyroxine and TRAb, thyroid ultrasound and orbital computed tomography. Fresh peripheral blood, 9.5 to 10 ml of it, supplied the PBMCs. Losses at the gene ends were 1 base for V and 7 bases for J; bases not matched to a gene: 8. The CDR3 covers 15 residues.

This receptor was identified in a woman aged 18-29 years with Graves' hyperthyroidism. Material: blood. This chain joins TRBV12-3 or TRBV12-4 and TRBJ1-1, with 8 bases matching TRBD1. The chain's CDR3 is CASSLGQGAFGEAFF. In nucleotides, the CDR3 is TGTGCCAGCAGTTTAGGTCAGGGGGCCTTCGGTGAAGCTTTCTTT.